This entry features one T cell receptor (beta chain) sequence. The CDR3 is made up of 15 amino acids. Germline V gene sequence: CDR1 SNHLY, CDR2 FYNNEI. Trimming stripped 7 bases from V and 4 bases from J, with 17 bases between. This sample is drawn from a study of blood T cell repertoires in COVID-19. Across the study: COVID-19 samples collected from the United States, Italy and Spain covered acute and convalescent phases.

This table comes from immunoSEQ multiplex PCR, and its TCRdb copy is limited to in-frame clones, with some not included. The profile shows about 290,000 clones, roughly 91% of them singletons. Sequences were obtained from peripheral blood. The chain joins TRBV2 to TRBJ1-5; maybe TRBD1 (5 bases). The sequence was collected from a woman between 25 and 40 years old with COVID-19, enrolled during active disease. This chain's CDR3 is CASKDGRVVNQPQHF. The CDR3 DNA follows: TGTGCCAGCAAAGACGGCAGGGTTGTAAATCAGCCCCAGCATTTT.